This entry describes one TCR beta chain. These data originate in a study of blood T cell repertoires in COVID-19. Study in general: COVID-19 samples collected from the United States, Italy and Spain covered acute and convalescent phases. PBMCs, B-cell-depleted T cells, or T cells were the source of the cDNA or gDNA that made up the material.

Original processing methods: Nucleated cell counts were estimated from reference gene primer amplification. Clones were sequenced by immunoSEQ multiplex PCR, and TCRdb holds only the in-frame ones, with some missing. V and J calls and clone size are given by that table; D and trimming were obtained from the DNA. The sample has about 200,000 clones; more than 85% are singletons. Germline V gene sequence: CDR1 MNHEY, CDR2 SMNVEV (reference sequence). The V end lost 8 bases, the J end lost 6 bases, and 16 bases lay between the germline ends. This CDR3 spans 13 amino acids. Sequencing used peripheral blood. The chain uses TRBV27 and TRBJ1-1; possible D gene TRBD1, 6 bases. This clonotype was sampled from a man aged 40-49 years with active or convalescent COVID-19. The DNA for the CDR3 is TGTGCCAGCGCGTTCGGCAGGGGAGCTGAAGCTTTCTTT. Translating it yields CASAFGRGAEAFF.